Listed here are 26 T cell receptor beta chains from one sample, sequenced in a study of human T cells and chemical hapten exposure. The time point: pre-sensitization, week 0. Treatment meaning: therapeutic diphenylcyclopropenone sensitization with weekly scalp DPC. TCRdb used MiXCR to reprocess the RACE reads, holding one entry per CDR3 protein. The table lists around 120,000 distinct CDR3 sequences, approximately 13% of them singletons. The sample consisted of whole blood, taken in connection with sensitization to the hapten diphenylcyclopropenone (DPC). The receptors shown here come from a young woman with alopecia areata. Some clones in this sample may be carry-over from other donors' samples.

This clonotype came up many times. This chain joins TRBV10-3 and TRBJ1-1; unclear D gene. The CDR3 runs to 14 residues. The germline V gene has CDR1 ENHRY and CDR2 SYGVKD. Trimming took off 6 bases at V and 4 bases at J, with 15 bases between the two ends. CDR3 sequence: CAIRGNPLGTEAFF. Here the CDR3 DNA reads TGTGCCATCAGAGGGAACCCCCTGGGCACTGAAGCTTTCTTT.

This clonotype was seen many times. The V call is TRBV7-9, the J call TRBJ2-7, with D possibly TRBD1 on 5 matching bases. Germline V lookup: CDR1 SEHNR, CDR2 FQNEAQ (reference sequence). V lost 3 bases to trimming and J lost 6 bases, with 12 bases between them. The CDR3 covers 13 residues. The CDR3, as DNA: TGTGCCAGCAGCTTTCAGGGTGGCGGCGAGCAGTACTTC. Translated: CASSFQGGGEQYF.

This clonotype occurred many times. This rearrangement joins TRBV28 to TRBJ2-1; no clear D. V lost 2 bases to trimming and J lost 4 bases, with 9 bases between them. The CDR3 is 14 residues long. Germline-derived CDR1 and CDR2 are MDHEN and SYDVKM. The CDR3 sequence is CASSLRPLYNEQFF. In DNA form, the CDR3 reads TGTGCCAGCAGTTTAAGGCCGCTTTACAATGAGCAGTTCTTC.

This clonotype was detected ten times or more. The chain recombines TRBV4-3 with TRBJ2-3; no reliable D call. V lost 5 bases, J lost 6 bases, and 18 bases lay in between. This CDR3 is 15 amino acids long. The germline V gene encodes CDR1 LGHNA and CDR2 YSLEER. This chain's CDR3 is CASSLGINIGDTQYF. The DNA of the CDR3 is TGCGCCAGCAGCTTAGGGATCAACATCGGGGATACGCAGTATTTT.

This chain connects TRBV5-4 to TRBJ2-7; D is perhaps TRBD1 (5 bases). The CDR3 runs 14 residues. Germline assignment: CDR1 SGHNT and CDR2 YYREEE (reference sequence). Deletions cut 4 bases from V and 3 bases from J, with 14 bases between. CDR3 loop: CASSPTEIIYEQYF. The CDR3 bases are TGTGCCAGCAGCCCGACAGAAATAATCTACGAGCAGTACTTC.

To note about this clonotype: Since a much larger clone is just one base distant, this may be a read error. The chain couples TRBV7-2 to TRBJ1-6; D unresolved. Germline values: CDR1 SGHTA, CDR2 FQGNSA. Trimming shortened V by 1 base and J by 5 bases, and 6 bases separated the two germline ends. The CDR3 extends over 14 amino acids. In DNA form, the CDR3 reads TGTGCCAGCAGCTTAGATGGGCATAATTCACCCCTCCACTTT. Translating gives CASSLDGHNSPLHF.

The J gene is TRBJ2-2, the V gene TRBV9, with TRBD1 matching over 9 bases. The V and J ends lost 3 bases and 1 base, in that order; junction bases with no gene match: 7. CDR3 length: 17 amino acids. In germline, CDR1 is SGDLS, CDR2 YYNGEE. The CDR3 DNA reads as TGTGCCAGCAGCGCGAATTCGGGACAGGGGAACACCGGGGAGCTGTTTTTT. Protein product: CASSANSGQGNTGELFF.

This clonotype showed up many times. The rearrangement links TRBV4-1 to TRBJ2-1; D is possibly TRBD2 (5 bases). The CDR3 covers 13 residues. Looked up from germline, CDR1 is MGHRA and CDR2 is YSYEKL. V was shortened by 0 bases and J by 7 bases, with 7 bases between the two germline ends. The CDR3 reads CASSQDPGNEQFF. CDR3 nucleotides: TGCGCCAGCAGCCAAGATCCGGGGAATGAGCAGTTCTTC.

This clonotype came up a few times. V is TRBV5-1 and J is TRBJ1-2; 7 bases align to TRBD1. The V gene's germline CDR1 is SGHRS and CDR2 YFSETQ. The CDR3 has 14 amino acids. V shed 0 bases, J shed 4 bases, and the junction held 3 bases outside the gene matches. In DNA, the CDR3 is TGCGCCAGCAGCTTGGAGGGACAGATCTATGGCTACACCTTC. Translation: CASSLEGQIYGYTF.

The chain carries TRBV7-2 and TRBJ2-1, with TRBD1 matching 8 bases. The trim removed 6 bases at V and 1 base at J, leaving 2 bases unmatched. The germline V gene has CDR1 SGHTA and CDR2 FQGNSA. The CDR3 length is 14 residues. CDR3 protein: CASRQGVSYNEQFF. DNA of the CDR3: TGTGCCAGCAGACAGGGGGTATCCTACAATGAGCAGTTCTTC.

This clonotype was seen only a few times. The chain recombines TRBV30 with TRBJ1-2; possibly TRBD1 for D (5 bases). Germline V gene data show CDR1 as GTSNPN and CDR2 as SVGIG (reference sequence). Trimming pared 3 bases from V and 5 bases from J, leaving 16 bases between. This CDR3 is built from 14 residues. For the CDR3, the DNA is TGTGCCTGGAGCAGCTGGGGCGGAGAATATGGCTACACCTTC. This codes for CAWSSWGGEYGYTF.

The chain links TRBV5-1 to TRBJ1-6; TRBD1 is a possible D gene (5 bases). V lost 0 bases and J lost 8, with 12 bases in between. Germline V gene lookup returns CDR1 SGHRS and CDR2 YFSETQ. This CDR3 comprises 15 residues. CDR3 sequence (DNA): TGCGCCAGCAGCTTGGCCGGCAGGGACGATTCACCCCTCCACTTT. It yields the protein CASSLAGRDDSPLHF.

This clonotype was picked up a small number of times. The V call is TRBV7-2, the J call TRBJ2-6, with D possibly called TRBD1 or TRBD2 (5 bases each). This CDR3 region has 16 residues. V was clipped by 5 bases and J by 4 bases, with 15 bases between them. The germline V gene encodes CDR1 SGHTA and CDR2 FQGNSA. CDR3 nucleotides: TGTGCCAGCAGCCTCTCCGGGACGACAGGGGCCAACGTCCTGACTTTC. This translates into CASSLSGTTGANVLTF.

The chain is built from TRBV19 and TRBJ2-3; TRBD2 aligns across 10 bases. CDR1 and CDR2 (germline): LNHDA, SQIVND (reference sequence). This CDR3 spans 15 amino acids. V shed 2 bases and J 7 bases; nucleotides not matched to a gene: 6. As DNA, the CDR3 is TGTGCCAGTAGTATACAAGCGGGGGGGCGTCATACGCAGTATTTT. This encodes CASSIQAGGRHTQYF.

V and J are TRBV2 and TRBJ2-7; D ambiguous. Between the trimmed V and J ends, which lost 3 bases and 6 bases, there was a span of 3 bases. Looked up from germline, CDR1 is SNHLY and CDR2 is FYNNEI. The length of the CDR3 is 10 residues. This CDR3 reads CASSDPEQYF. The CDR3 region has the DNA TGTGCCAGCAGTGATCCCGAGCAGTACTTC.

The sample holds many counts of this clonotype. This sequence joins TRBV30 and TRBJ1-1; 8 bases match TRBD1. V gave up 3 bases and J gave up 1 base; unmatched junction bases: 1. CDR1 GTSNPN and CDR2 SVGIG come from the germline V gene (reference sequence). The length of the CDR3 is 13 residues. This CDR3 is CAWRGTGNTEAFF. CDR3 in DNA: TGTGCCTGGAGGGGGACAGGGAACACTGAAGCTTTCTTT.

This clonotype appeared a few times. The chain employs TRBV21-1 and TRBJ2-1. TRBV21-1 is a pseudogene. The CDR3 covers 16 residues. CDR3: CASSKAGLVAGNEQFF. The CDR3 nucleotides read TGTGCCAGCAGCAAAGCCGGTCTCGTGGCAGGCAATGAGCAGTTCTTC.

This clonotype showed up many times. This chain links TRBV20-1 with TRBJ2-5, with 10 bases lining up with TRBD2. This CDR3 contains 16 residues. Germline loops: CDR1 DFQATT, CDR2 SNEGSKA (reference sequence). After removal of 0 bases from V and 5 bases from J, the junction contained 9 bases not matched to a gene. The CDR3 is CSARDPRGTSDETQYF. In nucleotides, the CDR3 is TGCAGTGCTAGAGATCCCCGAGGGACTAGCGACGAGACCCAGTACTTC.

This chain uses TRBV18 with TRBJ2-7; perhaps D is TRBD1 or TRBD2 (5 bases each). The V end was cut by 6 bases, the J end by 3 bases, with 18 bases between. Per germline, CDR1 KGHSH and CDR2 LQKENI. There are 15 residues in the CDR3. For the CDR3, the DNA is TGTGCCAGCTCCCTCCTGATGGGGGAAGTCTACGAGCAGTACTTC. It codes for CASSLLMGEVYEQYF.

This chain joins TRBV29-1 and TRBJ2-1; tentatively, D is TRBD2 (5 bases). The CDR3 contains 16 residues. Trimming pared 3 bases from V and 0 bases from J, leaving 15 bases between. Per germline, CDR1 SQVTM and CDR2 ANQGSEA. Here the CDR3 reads CSVDILAKSSYNEQFF. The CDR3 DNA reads TGCAGCGTTGATATTCTAGCTAAAAGCTCCTACAATGAGCAGTTCTTC.

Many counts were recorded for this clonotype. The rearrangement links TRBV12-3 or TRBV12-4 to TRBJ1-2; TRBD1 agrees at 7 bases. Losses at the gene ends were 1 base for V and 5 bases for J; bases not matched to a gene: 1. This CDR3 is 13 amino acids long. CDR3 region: CASSLGDRYGYTF. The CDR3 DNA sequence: TGTGCCAGCAGTTTAGGGGACAGATATGGCTACACCTTC.

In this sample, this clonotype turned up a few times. This chain's CDR3 is CSVETGRGKQETQYF. The CDR3 nucleotides are TGCAGCGTAGAGACAGGGCGGGGGAAACAAGAGACCCAGTACTTC. The chain has TRBV29-1 and TRBJ2-5; tentatively, D is TRBD1 or TRBD2 (7 bases each). CDR1 is SQVTM and CDR2 is ANQGSEA in the germline V gene. The CDR3 sequence is 15 residues long. V shed 6 bases and J shed 2 bases, with 19 bases lying between them.

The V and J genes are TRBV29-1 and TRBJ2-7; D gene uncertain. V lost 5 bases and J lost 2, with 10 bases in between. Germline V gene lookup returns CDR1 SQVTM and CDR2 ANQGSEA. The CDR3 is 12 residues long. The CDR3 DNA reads TGCAGCGTTTCCTTTTCCACCTACGAGCAGTACTTC. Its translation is CSVSFSTYEQYF.

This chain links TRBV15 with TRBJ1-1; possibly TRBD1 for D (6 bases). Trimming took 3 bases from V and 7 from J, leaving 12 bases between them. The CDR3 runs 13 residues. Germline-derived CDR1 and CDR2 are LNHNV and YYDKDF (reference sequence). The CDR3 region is CATSSPQGNEAFF. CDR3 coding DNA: TGTGCCACCAGCAGCCCCCAGGGGAATGAAGCTTTCTTT.

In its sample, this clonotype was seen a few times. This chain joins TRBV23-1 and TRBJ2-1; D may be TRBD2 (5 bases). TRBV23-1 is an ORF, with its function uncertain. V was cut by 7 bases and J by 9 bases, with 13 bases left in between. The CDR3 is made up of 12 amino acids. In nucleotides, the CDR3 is TGCGCCAGCAAATCGCGGGTTCGTGAGCAGTTCTTC. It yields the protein CASKSRVREQFF.

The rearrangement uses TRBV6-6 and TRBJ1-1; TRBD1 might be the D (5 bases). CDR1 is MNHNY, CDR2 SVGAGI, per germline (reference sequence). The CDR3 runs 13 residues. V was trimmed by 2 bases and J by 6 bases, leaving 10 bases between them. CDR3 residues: CASSYEAGAEAFF. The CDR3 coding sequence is TGTGCCAGCAGTTACGAAGCGGGGGCTGAAGCTTTCTTT.